This T cell receptor beta chain was documented in a study of blood T cell repertoires in COVID-19. Sequencing used immunoSEQ multiplex PCR; TCRdb keeps in-frame clones, though not all of them. The top ten clones hold 0.55% of a sample with around 30,000 clones, roughly 90% of them seen once. This receptor was identified in a middle-aged woman with active or convalescent COVID-19. The sequenced material came from peripheral blood.

The chain's CDR3 is CASSPTGAGTEAFF. The DNA for the CDR3 is TGCGCCAGCAGCCCAACAGGGGCAGGGACTGAAGCTTTCTTT. The V and J genes are TRBV4-1 and TRBJ1-1; 7 positions match TRBD1. The germline V gene has CDR1 MGHRA and CDR2 YSYEKL. The CDR3 runs 14 residues. J gave up 5 bases and V 4 bases, and 7 bases lay outside the gene matches.